One and the same sample provided the 28 T cell receptor beta chains below, sequenced in a study of blood T cell repertoires in COVID-19. The assay was immunoSEQ multiplex PCR, and TCRdb's table has in-frame clones only and misses some. The sample contains approximately 210,000 clones, around four fifths of which appear only once. Material: peripheral blood. The receptors derive from a woman aged 50 to 60 with active or convalescent COVID-19.

The chain carries TRBV19 and TRBJ1-1, with no clear D. The CDR3 totals 12 residues. V lost 5 bases, J lost 3 bases, and 7 bases lay in between. Germline V lookup: CDR1 LNHDA, CDR2 SQIVND (reference sequence). CDR3 protein: CASSYIDTEAFF. In DNA form, the CDR3 reads TGTGCCAGTAGTTATATCGACACTGAAGCTTTCTTT. Full variable domain (rest looked up from reference TRBV19 and TRBJ1-1): DGGITQSPKYLFRKEGQNVTLSCEQNLNHDAMYWYRQDPGQGLRLIYYSQIVNDFQKGDIAEGYSVSREKKESFPLTVTSAQKNPTAFYLCASSYIDTEAFFGQGTRLTVV.

The chain uses TRBV5-6 and TRBJ1-2; D not certain. The germline gives CDR1 SGHDT, CDR2 YYEEEE. The CDR3 contains 14 residues. V was shortened by 2 bases and J by 4 bases, with 12 bases between the two germline ends. This chain's CDR3 is CASSLTVLSYGYTF. The CDR3, as DNA: TGTGCCAGCAGCTTAACTGTGCTTTCCTATGGCTACACCTTC.

The chain carries TRBV5-6 and TRBJ1-2; 9 bases fit TRBD1. Germline trimming cut 3 bases from V and 4 bases from J; bases unmatched to any gene: 7. CDR1 is SGHDT and CDR2 is YYEEEE in the germline V gene. CDR3 length: 15 residues. The CDR3 is CASSSRQGGGYGYTF. The CDR3 DNA reads TGTGCCAGCAGCTCAAGACAGGGGGGCGGCTATGGCTACACCTTC.

The table lists this clone with a few counts. The V gene is TRBV7-2, the J gene TRBJ2-3; 7 bases are a match to TRBD2. CDR3 length equals 15 residues. In germline, CDR1 is SGHTA, CDR2 FQGNSA. The junction had 12 bases not matched to a gene; V was cut back by 5 bases and J by 7 bases. CDR3 amino acids: CASSPGGDRYNTQYF. The CDR3 coding sequence is TGTGCCAGCAGCCCTGGGGGGGACCGGTACAATACGCAGTATTTT.

The genes are TRBV2 and TRBJ2-7, with TRBD2 matching 11 bases. The CDR3 loop spans 14 amino acids. From germline, CDR1 is SNHLY and CDR2 FYNNEI. V shed 8 bases, J shed 3 bases, and the junction held 6 bases outside the gene matches. For the CDR3, the DNA is TGTGCCAGCGTGTCTAGCGGGAGGAGCTACGAGCAGTACTTC. It encodes CASVSSGRSYEQYF.

The genes are TRBV10-2 and TRBJ2-3, with 11 nucleotides matching TRBD2. The J segment lost 8 bases and the V segment lost 2 bases, leaving 6 bases of the junction unmatched. CDR1 and CDR2 from the germline V gene are WSHSY and SAAADI. The CDR3 extends over 15 amino acids. In DNA, the CDR3 is TGCGCCAGCAGTGAGGGGCTAGCGGGAGGCTCTACGCAGTATTTT. The encoded protein is CASSEGLAGGSTQYF.

The rearrangement uses TRBV6-5 and TRBJ1-1; TRBD1 matches at 7 bases. V was clipped by 5 bases and J by 1 base; unmatched bases: 4. The CDR3 length is 14 residues. The V gene's germline CDR1 is MNHEY and CDR2 SVGAGI. CDR3 DNA: TGTGCCAGCAGTAAACAGGGGTCGAACACTGAAGCTTTCTTT. Amino acids: CASSKQGSNTEAFF.

V gene TRBV5-4 combines with J gene TRBJ2-2; 9 nucleotides agree with TRBD2. This CDR3 is built from 14 residues. Germline V gene data show CDR1 as SGHNT and CDR2 as YYREEE (reference sequence). The ends lost 5 bases at V and 4 bases at J; junction bases unmatched: 3. The CDR3 sequence is CASSHSGSTGELFF. CDR3 DNA sequence: TGTGCCAGCAGTCATAGCGGGAGCACCGGGGAGCTGTTTTTT.

This chain joins TRBV6-5 and TRBJ1-1, with a possible D match to TRBD1 (5 bases). V lost 8 bases and J lost 4, with 14 bases in between. The CDR3 consists of 13 residues. Germline CDR1 MNHEY, CDR2 SVGAGI. The CDR3 nucleotides read TGTGCCAGCCAATACGACAGAATCACTGAAGCTTTCTTT. Translation gives CASQYDRITEAFF.

The V gene is TRBV25-1, the J gene TRBJ2-1; TRBD2 is a possible D gene (5 bases). The CDR3 has 15 residues. From germline, CDR1 is MGHDK and CDR2 SYGVNS. V was trimmed by 2 bases and J by 4 bases, leaving 12 bases between them. The CDR3 loop reads CASSEEEGVYNEQFF. The CDR3 bases are TGTGCCAGCAGTGAAGAAGAGGGCGTATACAATGAGCAGTTCTTC. Variable domain in full (rest from reference TRBV25-1 and TRBJ2-1): EADIYQTPRYLVIGTGKKITLECSQTMGHDKMYWYQQDPGMELHLIHYSYGVNSTEKGDLSSESTVSRIRTEHFPLTLESARPSHTSQYLCASSEEEGVYNEQFFGPGTRLTVL.

The J gene is TRBJ2-6, the V gene TRBV11-2, with D unclear. CDR3 length equals 17 residues. The ends were cut back, 0 bases at V and 0 bases at J, with 9 bases in the middle. Germline loops: CDR1 SGHAT, CDR2 FQNNGV. Written as DNA, the CDR3 is TGTGCCAGCAGCTTAGAGAGCTTAAGCTCTGGGGCCAACGTCCTGACTTTC. It yields the protein CASSLESLSSGANVLTF. The full variable domain, with the rest looked up from reference TRBV11-2 and TRBJ2-6, is EAGVAQSPRYKIIEKRQSVAFWCNPISGHATLYWYQQILGQGPKLLIQFQNNGVVDDSQLPKDRFSAERLKGVDSTLKIQPAKLEDSAVYLCASSLESLSSGANVLTFGAGSRLTVL.

The chain recombines TRBV11-2 with TRBJ2-3, with 10 bases aligning to TRBD2. With V trimmed by 1 base and J by 4 bases, 5 bases remained unmatched. The CDR3 covers 16 residues. Germline CDR1 reads SGHAT; CDR2 reads FQNNGV. The CDR3, as DNA: TGTGCCAGCAGCTTAGGGTCTAGCGGGAGTTCAGATACGCAGTATTTT. This gives the protein CASSLGSSGSSDTQYF.

The chain is built from TRBV6-5 and TRBJ1-4; D perhaps matches TRBD1 (5 bases). The V gene's germline CDR1 is MNHEY and CDR2 SVGAGI. Trimming took 6 bases from V and 8 from J, leaving 16 bases between them. The CDR3 runs 14 residues. For the CDR3, the DNA is TGTGCCAGCAGACACCGGGGGACGGGGGAAAAACTGTTTTTT. This encodes CASRHRGTGEKLFF.

The chain couples TRBV6-1 to TRBJ2-7; 8 nucleotides match TRBD2. Germline CDR1 is MNHNS and CDR2 is SASEGT. V lost 0 bases to trimming and J lost 3 bases; unmatched junction nucleotides: 7. This CDR3 is built from 16 residues. CDR3 region: CASSEASSGGYYEQYV. Written as DNA, the CDR3 is TGTGCCAGCAGTGAAGCATCGAGCGGGGGTTACTACGAGCAGTACGTC.

This rearrangement joins TRBV9 to TRBJ2-7; 11 bases line up with TRBD2. This CDR3 is 15 amino acids long. V lost 3 bases, J lost 3 bases, and 5 bases stayed unmatched. In germline, CDR1 is SGDLS, CDR2 YYNGEE. This CDR3 reads CASSATGTSGYEQYF. In DNA, the CDR3 is TGTGCCAGCAGCGCCACCGGGACTAGCGGCTACGAGCAGTACTTC.

The V and J genes are TRBV19 and TRBJ2-7; 10 nucleotides match TRBD1. Germline CDR1 LNHDA, CDR2 SQIVND (reference sequence). Trimming at V came to 3 bases and at J to 0 bases, leaving 8 bases not matched to a gene. This CDR3 comprises 17 residues. CDR3 DNA sequence: TGTGCCAGTAGTATTGGGTGGGACAGGGGCCTCTCCTACGAGCAGTACTTC. Translating gives CASSIGWDRGLSYEQYF.

The V and J genes are TRBV3-1 (or the pseudogene TRBV3-2) and TRBJ1-3; no firm D call. The CDR3 loop spans 15 amino acids. Between the trimmed V and J ends, which lost 0 bases and 7 bases, there was a span of 13 bases. The germline gives CDR1 LGHDT, CDR2 YNNKEL (reference sequence). CDR3 sequence (DNA): TGTGCCAGCAGCCAAGATCCCGGAGGGTGGAACACCATATATTTT. Amino acids: CASSQDPGGWNTIYF.

V and J are TRBV6-1 and TRBJ2-7; D call uncertain. The CDR3 sequence is 16 residues long. The germline V gene has CDR1 MNHNS and CDR2 SASEGT. The V and J ends lost 2 bases and 0 bases respectively, with 14 bases between them. The CDR3 coding sequence is TGTGCCAGCAGTGAAATCCCAGGCTCGAGCTCCTACGAGCAGTACGTC. Translating it yields CASSEIPGSSSYEQYV.

The chain links TRBV28 to TRBJ1-2, with 7 bases that match TRBD1. There are 14 residues in the CDR3. The J segment lost 0 bases and the V segment lost 7 bases, leaving 5 bases of the junction unmatched. CDR1 is MDHEN, CDR2 SYDVKM, per germline. The CDR3 nucleotides read TGTGCCAGCATAAAAGGGGGCCCTAACTATGGCTACACCTTC. Protein: CASIKGGPNYGYTF.

V is TRBV12-5 and J is TRBJ1-1, with D uncertain. Germline V gene lookup returns CDR1 LGHNT and CDR2 FRNRAP. V was shortened by 3 bases and J by 3 bases, with 8 bases between the two germline ends. CDR3 size: 13 residues. CDR3 coding DNA: TGTGCTAGTGGTTTCCCTCAGGACACTGAAGCTTTCTTT. It codes for CASGFPQDTEAFF.

V gene TRBV5-1 combines with J gene TRBJ1-2, with TRBD1 as a possible D gene (6 bases). The CDR3 is 12 amino acids. V lost 2 bases and J lost 8, with 10 bases in between. The germline V gene encodes CDR1 SGHRS and CDR2 YFSETQ. In nucleotides, the CDR3 is TGCGCCAGCAGCTTTGGGGGCTCCGGCTACACCTTC. It yields the protein CASSFGGSGYTF.

This clone is a singleton in its sample. The chain joins TRBV19 to TRBJ2-7, with 10 positions matching TRBD1. CDR1 is LNHDA and CDR2 is SQIVND in the germline V gene (reference sequence). The J segment lost 2 bases and the V segment lost 8 bases, leaving 9 bases of the junction unmatched. The CDR3 loop spans 15 amino acids. CDR3 region: CASSTGGAETYEQYF. The CDR3, as DNA: TGTGCCAGTTCGACAGGGGGCGCCGAAACCTACGAGCAGTACTTC.

This chain links TRBV5-6 with TRBJ2-3; TRBD2 aligns across 8 bases. Germline CDR1 and CDR2: SGHDT and YYEEEE. The CDR3 is made up of 15 amino acids. The V and J ends lost 3 bases and 7 bases, in that order; junction bases with no gene match: 10. The DNA for the CDR3 is TGTGCCAGCAGCTGGCAGACGGGAGGGCCGTATACGCAGTATTTT. Protein: CASSWQTGGPYTQYF.

The CDR3 nucleotides are TGTGCCAGCAGCACCCGACAGGGGGCGACTACTGGCACCATATATTTT. Its protein product is CASSTRQGATTGTIYF. This chain connects TRBV7-9 to TRBJ1-3, with TRBD1 matching 10 bases. CDR1 is SEHNR and CDR2 is FQNEAQ in the germline V gene (reference sequence). Germline trimming cut 5 bases from V and 9 bases from J; bases unmatched to any gene: 13. This CDR3 has 16 amino acids.

The rearrangement joins TRBV16 to TRBJ2-7; TRBD2 might be the D (7 bases). CDR1 KGHSY and CDR2 FQNENV come from the germline V gene. This CDR3 has 14 residues. V was cut by 4 bases and J by 2 bases, with 12 bases left in between. Here the CDR3 reads CASSPRGGPYEQYF. For the CDR3, the DNA is TGTGCCAGCAGCCCTAGGGGGGGACCCTACGAGCAGTACTTC.

V gene TRBV14 combines with J gene TRBJ1-5; 8 nucleotides agree with TRBD1. The CDR3 contains 18 residues. V shed 0 bases, J shed 1 base, and the junction held 8 bases outside the gene matches. Germline V gene lookup returns CDR1 SGHDN and CDR2 FVKESK. The CDR3 is CASSQDAGGRKSNQPQHF. Here the CDR3 DNA reads TGTGCCAGCAGCCAAGACGCAGGGGGCAGGAAAAGCAATCAGCCCCAGCATTTT.

This clone is a singleton in its sample. The chain carries TRBV19 and TRBJ1-1; 9 positions agree with TRBD1. The V segment lost 1 base and the J segment 0 bases; nucleotides outside the gene matches: 3. CDR3 length: 16 amino acids. Germline V lookup: CDR1 LNHDA, CDR2 SQIVND (reference sequence). CDR3 sequence (DNA): TGTGCCAGTAGTATAGTGGACAGGGGTATGAACACTGAAGCTTTCTTT. Translated, it gives CASSIVDRGMNTEAFF.

The V call is TRBV7-9, the J call TRBJ1-3, with 11 nucleotides matching TRBD1. Germline CDR1 and CDR2: SEHNR and FQNEAQ (reference sequence). CDR3 length: 15 amino acids. Trimming at V came to 6 bases and at J to 3 bases, leaving 4 bases not matched to a gene. The CDR3 region has the DNA TGTGCCAGCAGACGGGACAGGGGGTTTGGAAACACCATATATTTT. Translating gives CASRRDRGFGNTIYF.